A selection of T cell receptor beta chains follows, all from one sample in a study of T cells after posttransplantation cyclophosphamide. TCRdb's copy holds only in-frame clones and misses some; the assay was immunoSEQ multiplex PCR. The sample gives about 10,000 clones, none seen only once, and the top ten clones hold 3.5% to 4.5%. The sample here was PBMCs, taken approximately 330 days after allogeneic stem cell transplant with posttransplant cyclophosphamide. These receptors all come from a male patient in his fifties who received an allogeneic stem cell transplant from a related donor and was CMV-positive. Part of the T cells may come from the graft donor. CDR3s include the opening cysteine and the closing phenylalanine or tryptophan. D genes are given only for firm matches. Some rows have no size entry. The others give once, few or many, or a class for an expanded clone.

abundance | j_gene | v_gene | len | d_gene | CDR3aa | CDR3nt
many | TRBJ2-7 | TRBV2 | 13 | NA | CAYGDTLSYEQYF | TGTGCCTACGGGGACACCCTTTCCTACGAGCAGTACTTC
many | TRBJ2-7 | TRBV18 | 12 | TRBD1 | CATTGQGAEQYF | TGTGCCACCACAGGACAGGGGGCCGAGCAGTACTTC
many | TRBJ2-3 | TRBV5-1 | 13 | NA | CASSLVLMDTQYF | TGCGCCAGCAGCTTGGTTCTTATGGATACGCAGTATTTT
many | TRBJ2-7 | TRBV6-1 | 16 | TRBD1 | CASSEAAGTATYEQYF | TGTGCCAGCAGTGAAGCGGCAGGGACAGCTACCTACGAGCAGTACTTC
many | TRBJ1-1 | TRBV6-1 | 15 | TRBD1 | CATIPGQGVDTEAFF | TGTGCCACCATCCCGGGACAGGGGGTGGACACTGAAGCTTTCTTT
many | TRBJ2-7 | TRBV18 | 16 | NA | CASSPLSGRFPHEQYF | TGTGCCAGCTCACCACTCAGCGGGCGATTTCCCCACGAGCAGTACTTC
many | TRBJ2-3 | TRBV11-3 | 14 | TRBD2 | CASSLGGRTDTQYF | TGTGCCAGCAGCTTAGGCGGGAGGACAGATACGCAGTATTTT
many | TRBJ1-3 | TRBV29-1 | 14 | NA | CSVGGASRGNTIYF | TGCAGCGTTGGCGGGGCCTCGCGTGGAAACACCATATATTTT
many | TRBJ1-1 | TRBV11-2 | 13 | NA | CASSQTEGTEAFF | TGTGCCAGCAGCCAAACAGAGGGCACTGAAGCTTTCTTT
many | TRBJ1-1 | TRBV19 | 14 | TRBD1 | CASSRQGHNTEAFF | TGTGCCAGTAGTCGACAGGGGCACAACACTGAAGCTTTCTTT
many | TRBJ1-5 | TRBV19 | 15 | NA | CASSIAGAGNQPQHF | TGTGCCAGTAGTATTGCGGGGGCAGGCAATCAGCCCCAGCATTTT
many | TRBJ2-5 | TRBV18 | 16 | TRBD1 | CASSPPRSGGTETQYF | TGTGCCAGCTCACCACCGAGGTCAGGGGGCACAGAGACCCAGTACTTC
few | TRBJ2-1 | TRBV19 | 18 | TRBD1 | CASSITPDRALGQIEQFF | TGTGCCAGTAGTATTACTCCCGACAGGGCTTTGGGGCAGATTGAGCAGTTCTTC
NA | TRBJ2-3 | TRBV11-3 | 15 | TRBD2 | CASAGAGGPTDTQYF | TGTGCCAGCGCGGGGGCGGGGGGGCCAACAGATACGCAGTATTTT
many | TRBJ1-1 | TRBV7-9 | 15 | NA | CASSTTLGPGTEAFF | TGTGCCAGCAGCACAACACTGGGGCCGGGCACTGAAGCTTTCTTT
many | TRBJ2-5 | TRBV7-9 | 14 | NA | CASSLYTPQETQYF | TGTGCCAGCAGCTTATATACACCTCAAGAGACCCAGTACTTC
NA | TRBJ2-7 | TRBV27 | 15 | TRBD2 | CASSFRGSGTYEQYF | TGTGCCAGCAGTTTCCGTGGTAGCGGGACCTACGAGCAGTACTTC
many | TRBJ2-3 | TRBV5-6 | 15 | NA | CASTTDMGGTDTQYF | TGTGCCAGCACCACGGACATGGGCGGCACAGATACGCAGTATTTT
many | TRBJ2-3 | TRBV7-9 | 19 | NA | CASSPSSAQGTQKADTQYF | TGTGCCAGCAGCCCTTCATCCGCCCAGGGGACGCAGAAAGCAGATACGCAGTATTTT
many | TRBJ2-3 | TRBV7-7 | 16 | NA | CASSRVLDFSTDTQYF | TGTGCCAGCAGCCGGGTCTTAGACTTTAGCACAGATACGCAGTATTTT
many | TRBJ1-2 | TRBV29-1 | 13 | TRBD1 | CSVTIDRDDGYTF | TGCAGCGTCACCATCGACAGGGACGACGGCTACACCTTC
many | TRBJ2-2 | TRBV9 | 14 | NA | CASSVGGAAGELFF | TGTGCCAGCAGCGTAGGGGGAGCGGCCGGGGAGCTGTTTTTT
few | TRBJ1-2 | TRBV5-4 | 14 | NA | CASSLDTLNNGYTF | TGTGCCAGCAGCTTAGACACCCTTAACAATGGCTACACCTTC
many | TRBJ1-1 | TRBV7-9 | 15 | NA | CASSLTSSSYTEAFF | TGTGCCAGCAGCTTAACGAGCTCCTCTTACACTGAAGCTTTCTTT
many | TRBJ1-1 | TRBV14 | 18 | TRBD1 | CASSQDIRTGDMNTEAFF | TGTGCCAGCAGCCAAGATATCAGGACAGGGGACATGAACACTGAAGCTTTCTTT
many | TRBJ2-7 | TRBV5-6 | 14 | TRBD1 | CASSLRDSTYEQYF | TGTGCCAGCAGCTTGAGGGACAGTACCTACGAGCAGTACTTC
many | TRBJ2-7 | TRBV27 | 16 | NA | CASSLWGLGGLYEQYF | TGTGCCAGCAGTTTATGGGGGTTGGGGGGGCTCTACGAGCAGTACTTC
many | TRBJ1-5 | TRBV7-6 | 18 | TRBD1 | CASSLASVHRGINQPQHF | TGTGCCAGCAGCTTAGCAAGCGTACACAGGGGAATTAATCAGCCCCAGCATTTT
many | TRBJ2-7 | TRBV7-9 | 12 | NA | CASSLSSYEQYF | TGTGCCAGCAGCCTAAGCTCCTACGAGCAGTACTTC
many | TRBJ1-1 | TRBV7-8 | 14 | NA | CASSLTGVDTEAFF | TGTGCCAGCAGCTTGACAGGAGTCGACACTGAAGCTTTCTTT
many | TRBJ2-2 | TRBV5-8 | 19 | NA | CASSPTLFSGQTNTGELFF | TGTGCCAGCAGCCCAACCCTCTTTTCTGGACAAACGAACACCGGGGAGCTGTTTTTT
many | TRBJ1-2 | TRBV6-5 | 14 | NA | CASSYSSVSYGYTF | TGTGCCAGCAGTTATTCTAGCGTTTCCTATGGCTACACCTTC
many | TRBJ2-5 | TRBV6-5 | 16 | TRBD2 | CASSSVLAGLQETQYF | TGTGCCAGCAGTTCTGTACTAGCGGGCCTACAAGAGACCCAGTACTTC
many | TRBJ1-2 | TRBV7-8 | 16 | TRBD1 | CASSLTDRGSTYGYTF | TGTGCCAGCAGCCTAACGGACAGGGGCTCGACCTATGGCTACACCTTC
many | TRBJ2-1 | TRBV11-2 | 15 | TRBD2 | CASSKLAGVLDEQFF | TGTGCCAGCAGCAAGCTAGCGGGAGTACTCGATGAGCAGTTCTTC
many | TRBJ1-2 | TRBV5-1 | 13 | NA | CASSPGVNYGYTF | TGCGCCAGCAGCCCAGGGGTTAACTATGGCTACACCTTC
many | TRBJ2-1 | TRBV5-4 | 13 | TRBD2 | CASSSGLAGDRFF | TGTGCCAGCAGCTCGGGACTAGCGGGAGATAGGTTCTTC
many | TRBJ2-7 | TRBV25-1 | 14 | TRBD2 | CASSEQAGVHEQYF | TGTGCCAGCAGTGAACAAGCGGGAGTGCACGAGCAGTACTTC
many | TRBJ2-3 | TRBV6-8 | 16 | TRBD2 | CASSQGTSGNADTQYF | TGTGCCAGCAGTCAAGGGACTAGCGGGAACGCAGATACGCAGTATTTT
many | TRBJ2-1 | TRBV11-3 | 16 | TRBD2 | CASSLGGRTSVNEQFF | TGTGCCAGCAGCTTAGGGGGCCGGACTAGCGTTAATGAGCAGTTCTTC
NA | TRBJ2-1 | TRBV19 | 15 | TRBD1 | CASSIFGQGNNEQFF | TGTGCCAGTAGTATTTTCGGACAGGGGAACAATGAGCAGTTCTTC
many | TRBJ1-6 | TRBV5-4 | 15 | TRBD1 | CASSSDRGEGSPLHF | TGTGCCAGCAGCTCTGACAGGGGTGAAGGTTCACCCCTCCACTTT
many | TRBJ1-1 | TRBV10-2 | 15 | NA | CATQGGASPNTEAFF | TGCGCCACCCAAGGGGGGGCCTCCCCGAACACTGAAGCTTTCTTT
many | TRBJ1-6 | TRBV27 | 15 | NA | CASSFGVVPYSPLHF | TGTGCCAGCAGTTTCGGGGTTGTTCCGTATTCACCCCTCCACTTT
many | TRBJ2-3 | TRBV2 | 14 | TRBD2 | CASSEGLLTNTQYF | TGTGCCAGCAGTGAGGGACTACTCACAAATACGCAGTATTTT
many | TRBJ1-2 | TRBV29-1 | 15 | NA | CSVHIPGHSGVDYTF | TGCAGCGTCCATATTCCGGGACACTCAGGGGTGGACTACACCTTC
many | TRBJ2-3 | TRBV7-9 | 16 | TRBD1 | CASSSLPGQGTDTQYF | TGTGCCAGCAGCTCGCTCCCGGGACAGGGGACAGATACGCAGTATTTT
many | TRBJ2-7 | TRBV6-5 | 15 | NA | CASSYRGEWAYEQYF | TGTGCCAGCAGTTACCGGGGAGAATGGGCCTACGAGCAGTACTTC
many | TRBJ1-2 | TRBV5-1 | 15 | TRBD1 | CASSPGQIINYGYTF | TGCGCCAGCAGCCCGGGACAGATAATTAACTATGGCTACACCTTC
many | TRBJ1-2 | TRBV5-4 | 13 | NA | CASSLRQSYGYTF | TGTGCCAGCAGCTTGCGACAGAGTTATGGCTACACCTTC
many | TRBJ2-3 | TRBV5-1 | 16 | TRBD2 | CASSYAGTSLADTQYF | TGCGCCAGCAGCTATGCCGGGACTAGCCTAGCAGATACGCAGTATTTT
many | TRBJ2-5 | TRBV2 | 13 | TRBD2 | CARGAGPQATQYF | TGTGCCAGAGGAGCGGGACCCCAAGCGACCCAGTACTTC
many | TRBJ2-4 | TRBV5-1 | 16 | TRBD2 | CASSLASGRAVNIQYF | TGCGCCAGCAGCTTGGCTAGCGGGAGGGCCGTAAACATTCAGTACTTC
many | TRBJ2-2 | TRBV5-1 | 15 | TRBD1 | CASSSGQGATGELFF | TGCGCCAGCAGCTCGGGACAGGGGGCCACCGGGGAGCTGTTTTTT
many | TRBJ1-1 | TRBV6-1 | 14 | NA | CASSDPGEGTEAFF | TGTGCCAGCAGTGATCCAGGGGAGGGCACTGAAGCTTTCTTT